This note documents a single T cell receptor beta chain sequence. What it binds is not known. This record belongs to a study of blood T cells in healthy people across ages. Study observations and caveats: Long-lived donors had more naive CD4+ cells and higher diversity than aged donors. Naive T cell percentage strongly correlated with TCR beta diversity. Observed TCR beta diversity per million T cells went down as age went up. This fall followed a roughly linear course with age. Diversity estimates from one million T cells were considered underestimates.

PCR was performed a second time for about 7 to 11 cycles using a sample-barcoded 5' primer and a J-beta primer mix. TCRdb independently ran MiXCR on the 5' RACE reads; one entry per CDR3 protein. Of 580,000 or so distinct CDR3 sequences listed, roughly 43% are singletons. Material for sequencing was blood. The receptor was isolated from a man at least 80 years old in good health.

The CDR3 is CASSQDGGSGRQFF. The CDR3 DNA follows: TGTGCCAGCAGCCAAGATGGAGGGTCGGGTAGGCAGTTCTTC. The chain has TRBV3-1 and TRBJ2-1; possibly TRBD2 for D (6 bases). V lost 0 bases to trimming and J lost 12 bases, with 15 bases between them. This CDR3 has 14 residues. CDR1 LGHDT and CDR2 YNNKEL come from the germline V gene (reference sequence).